The T cell receptor beta chain under discussion was sequenced for a study of vaccination and CD4 T cells after COVID-19. Time point specified: late sampling 161 to 241 days after vaccination in three convalescent patients. TCRdb independently ran MiXCR on the PCR reads; one entry per CDR3 protein. This sample has about 36,000 distinct CDR3 sequences; around 39% occur once, and the top ten carry 5.8%. The V and J ends lost 3 bases and 2 bases, in that order; junction bases with no gene match: 7. Germline V gene lookup returns CDR1 MNHEY and CDR2 SMNVEV (reference sequence). The CDR3 runs to 15 residues.

The sequence was obtained from a human donor who had recovered from COVID-19. The chain recombines TRBV27 with TRBJ2-7, with 7 bases aligning to TRBD1. The sequencing here drew on CD4+ T cells from blood, taken about 7 months after SARS-CoV-2 vaccination. The CDR3 spells CASSFRDSNPYEQYF. In DNA form, the CDR3 reads TGTGCCAGCAGTTTCCGGGACAGTAACCCCTACGAGCAGTACTTC.